The clone carrying this TCR beta chain has a handful of counts. Its antigen is currently unknown. Germline values: CDR1 SQVTM, CDR2 ANQGSEA. The V gene end was trimmed by 0 bases and the J gene end by 1 base; junction bases not matched to a gene: 2. This CDR3 contains 14 residues. It was 5'RACE with constant-segment primers that produced the TCR alpha and TCR beta cDNA libraries, which carried sample barcodes and UMIs. Each CDR3 protein gets one entry after TCRdb re-called the 5' RACE reads with MiXCR. The sample holds over 150,000 distinct CDR3 sequences, 20% to 25% seen once. This sample was taken from a study of T-cell memory formation after mild COVID-19. Study conclusions and caveats: For contracting clones, CD4+ ones sat mainly in CM and EM, CD8+ in EMRA.

The receptor was isolated from an adult woman who had mild COVID-19 (a few samples of this study predate the infection). Cell type and time point are not known. V is TRBV29-1 and J is TRBJ2-5; 7 bases are shared with TRBD2. Material for sequencing was PBMCs or a T cell subset sorted from them (not recorded which). CDR3 in amino acids: CSVEEGGFQETQYF. The CDR3 bases are TGCAGCGTTGAAGAGGGAGGGTTCCAAGAGACCCAGTACTTC.